A selection of T cell receptor beta chains follows, all from one sample in a study of T cell clones after liver transplantation. Sequenced by immunoSEQ multiplex PCR; TCRdb stores in-frame clones only, minus some. The profile shows 65,000 to 70,000 clones, 85% to 95% of them singletons. Sequencing was performed on CD4+ T cells from blood, taken about 26 months after liver transplant. The receptors were gathered from a human patient who received a liver transplant. The T cells may come from the graft donor. The CDR3 runs from the conserved cysteine through the conserved F or W.

J: TRBJ2-1; V: TRBV19; CDR3: CAIFWGNEQFF
J: TRBJ2-3; V: TRBV10-3; CDR3: CAISSQGATTDTQYF
J: TRBJ2-3; V: TRBV5-1; CDR3: CASSLSGTRGDTQYF
J: TRBJ2-5; V: TRBV7-2; CDR3: CASSPARGQETQYF
J: TRBJ2-2; V: TRBV4-1; CDR3: CASSQVRTSGSSTGELFF
J: TRBJ2-1; V: TRBV11-3; CDR3: CASSLRPGREGREQFF
J: TRBJ1-5; V: TRBV5-1; CDR3: CASSPGTGGNQPQHF
J: TRBJ1-3; V: TRBV9; CDR3: CASSDRGSSGNTIYF
J: TRBJ2-1; V: TRBV19; CDR3: CASTEAGGARNEQFF
J: TRBJ1-4; V: TRBV19; CDR3: CASSIEGQPATNEKLFF
J: TRBJ2-7; V: TRBV10-2; CDR3: CASSGQAYEQYF
J: TRBJ2-3; V: TRBV19; CDR3: CASSKRGSTDTQYF
J: TRBJ2-7; V: TRBV19; CDR3: CASSIGPSGSYEQYF